The entry below gives a single TCR beta chain sequence along with its context. The data derive from a study of blood T cell repertoires in COVID-19. About the study: Both acute and convalescent COVID-19 samples were obtained from the United States, Italy and Spain. The cDNA or gDNA used as material had been derived from T cells, B-cell-depleted T cells, or PBMCs.

In the authors' methods: Nucleated cell counts were estimated from reference gene primer amplification. Some clones are missing from TCRdb's copy, which holds only in-frame ones; the method was immunoSEQ multiplex PCR. V and J calls and clone size are as listed in that table; D and trimming were resolved from the DNA. The sample has fewer than 300,000 clones, more than 65% seen once. The CDR3 loop spans 12 amino acids. Trimming took 5 bases from V and 4 from J, leaving 8 bases between them. CDR1 is MGHDK, CDR2 SYGVNS, per germline. The chain couples TRBV25-1 to TRBJ1-2; no firm D call. The clonotype comes from a young woman with acute or convalescent COVID-19. Material: peripheral blood. For the CDR3, the DNA is TGTGCCAGCAGTCCGGGAGCCTATGGCTACACCTTC. Translating gives CASSPGAYGYTF.